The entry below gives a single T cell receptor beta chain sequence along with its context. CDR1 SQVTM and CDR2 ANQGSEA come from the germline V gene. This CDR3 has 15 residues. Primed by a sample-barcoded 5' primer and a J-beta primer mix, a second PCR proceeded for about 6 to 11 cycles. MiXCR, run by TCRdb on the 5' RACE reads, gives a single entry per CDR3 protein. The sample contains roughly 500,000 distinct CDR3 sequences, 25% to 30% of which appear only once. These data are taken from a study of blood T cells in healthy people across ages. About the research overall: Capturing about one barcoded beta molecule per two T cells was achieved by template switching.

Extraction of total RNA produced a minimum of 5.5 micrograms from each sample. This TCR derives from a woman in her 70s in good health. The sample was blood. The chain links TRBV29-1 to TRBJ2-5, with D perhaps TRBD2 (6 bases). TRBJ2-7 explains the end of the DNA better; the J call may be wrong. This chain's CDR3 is CSAKLTAGPNYEQYF. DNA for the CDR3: TGCAGCGCCAAGCTGACGGCGGGGCCCAACTACGAGCAGTACTTC.